The clone carrying this T cell receptor beta chain has a handful of counts. This entry belongs to a study of human T cells and chemical hapten exposure. About the study: Alopecia universalis, totalis or areata was present in patients who were mostly female.

Described time point: patch test 3, about 24 weeks after DPC sensitization. Described treatment: therapeutic diphenylcyclopropenone sensitization with weekly scalp DPC. The V gene end was trimmed by 5 bases and the J gene end by 0 bases; junction bases not matched to a gene: 5. The CDR3 loop spans 16 amino acids. From germline, CDR1 is LNHDA and CDR2 SQIVND (reference sequence). A single record per CDR3 protein comes from TCRdb applying MiXCR to the RACE reads. In the table there are 70,000 or so distinct CDR3 sequences, around 10% of which are singletons. The chain joins TRBV19 to TRBJ2-1, with 9 bases that match TRBD2. The sequence was obtained from a woman in her 50s with alopecia areata. Some clones in this sample may be carry-over from other donors' samples. The sample here was whole blood, taken in connection with sensitization to the hapten diphenylcyclopropenone (DPC). CDR3 bases: TGTGCCAGTAGTCCTATAGCGGGGGACTCCTACAATGAGCAGTTCTTC. Translated: CASSPIAGDSYNEQFF.